The rows below give T cell receptor beta chains drawn from one sample of a study of cytomegalovirus exposure and HLA in healthy donors. Assay: immunoSEQ multiplex PCR; the TCRdb copy retains only in-frame clones and omits some. This table has approximately 150,000 clones, roughly 73% appearing once. Specimen: PBMCs. The receptors were gathered from a male donor in good health and CMV-seronegative. Each CDR3 is given without its conserved first and last residue. Clone size is given for some rows only: seen once, a few or many times, or a class if the clone is expanded.

>TRBV4-2|NA
ASSQGGGSYEQY
>TRBV6-1|NA
ASSSRGQVHGYT
>TRBV18|NA
ASSPPGRGNNQPQH
>TRBV18|few
ASSQSRTSSTDTQY
>TRBV5-1|NA
ASSFLGLLGYT
>TRBV4-1|NA
ASSQTGTMNTEAF
>TRBV30|NA
AWRTDIMNTEAF
>TRBV5-1|few
ASSTGQSQPTEAF
>TRBV15|NA
ATSRDRGRTYEQY
>TRBV30|NA
AWSASVEGTQY